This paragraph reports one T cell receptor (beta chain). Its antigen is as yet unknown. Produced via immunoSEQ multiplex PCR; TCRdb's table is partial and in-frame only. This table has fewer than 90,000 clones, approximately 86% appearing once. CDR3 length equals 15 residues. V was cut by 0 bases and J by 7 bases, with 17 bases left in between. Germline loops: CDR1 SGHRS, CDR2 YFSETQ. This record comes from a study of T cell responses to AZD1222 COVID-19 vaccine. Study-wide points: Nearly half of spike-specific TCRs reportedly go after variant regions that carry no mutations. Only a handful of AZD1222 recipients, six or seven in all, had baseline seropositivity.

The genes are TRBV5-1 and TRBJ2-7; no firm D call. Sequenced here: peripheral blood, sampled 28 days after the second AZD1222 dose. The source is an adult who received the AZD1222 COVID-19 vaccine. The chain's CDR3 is CASSLEGLVLEEQYF. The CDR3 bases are TGCGCCAGCAGCTTGGAGGGCTTAGTCCTTGAGGAGCAGTACTTC. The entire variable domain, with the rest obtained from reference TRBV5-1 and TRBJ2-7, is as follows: KAGVTQTPRYLIKTRGQQVTLSCSPISGHRSVSWYQQTPGQGLQFLFEYFSETQRNKGNFPGRFSGRQFSNSRSEMNVSTLELGDSALYLCASSLEGLVLEEQYFGPGTRLTVT.